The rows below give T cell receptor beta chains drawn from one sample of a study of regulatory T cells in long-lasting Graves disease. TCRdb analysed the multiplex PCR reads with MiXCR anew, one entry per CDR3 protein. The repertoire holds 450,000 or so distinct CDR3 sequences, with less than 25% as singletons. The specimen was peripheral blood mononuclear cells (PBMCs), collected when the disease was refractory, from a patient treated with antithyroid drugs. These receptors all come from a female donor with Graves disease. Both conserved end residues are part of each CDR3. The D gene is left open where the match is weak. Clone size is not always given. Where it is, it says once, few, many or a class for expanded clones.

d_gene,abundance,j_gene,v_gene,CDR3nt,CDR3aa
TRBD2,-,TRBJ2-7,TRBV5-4,TGTGCCAGCAGCTCACGCCTCACACGGGAGGCCTACGAGCAGTACTTC,CASSSRLTREAYEQYF
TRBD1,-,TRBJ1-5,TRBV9,TGTGCCAGCAGCCTAGGAGACAGGGGGCCGAATCAGCCCCAGCATTTT,CASSLGDRGPNQPQHF
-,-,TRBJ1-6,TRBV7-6,TGTGCCAGCAGCTTAGTTAGTGGTGGAGACTCACCCCTCCACTTT,CASSLVSGGDSPLHF
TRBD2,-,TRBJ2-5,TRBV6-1,TGTGCCAGCTCGATAGCGGGAGAAGCGAAGACCCAGTACTTC,CASSIAGEAKTQYF
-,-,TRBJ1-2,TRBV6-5,TGTGCCAGCAGTTTCCAGGGCGGCGGTGTCTATGGCTACACCTTC,CASSFQGGGVYGYTF
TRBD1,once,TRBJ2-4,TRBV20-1,TGCAATGCCGGGACAGTCCAGGCCAAAAACATTCAGTACTTC,CNAGTVQAKNIQYF
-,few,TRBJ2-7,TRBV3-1,TGTGCCAGGAGGGGGAGGACAGAATACGAGCAGTACTTC,CARRGRTEYEQYF
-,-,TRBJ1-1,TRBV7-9,TGTGCCAGCAGCGCGACCGATTGGAACACTGAAGCTTTCTTT,CASSATDWNTEAFF
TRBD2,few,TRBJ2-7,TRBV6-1,TGTGCCAGCAAGACGGGGGGGGGGTCCTACGAGCAGTACTTC,CASKTGGGSYEQYF
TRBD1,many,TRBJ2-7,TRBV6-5,TGTGCCAGCAGTTCCTGGACAGGGCACGAGCAGTACTTC,CASSSWTGHEQYF
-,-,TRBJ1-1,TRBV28,TGTGCCAGCAGTTTATATCTCCAGAACACTGAAGCTTTCTTT,CASSLYLQNTEAFF
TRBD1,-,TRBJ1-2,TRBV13,TGTGCCAGCAGCTCTAGACAGGGAACTAACTATGGCTACACCTTC,CASSSRQGTNYGYTF
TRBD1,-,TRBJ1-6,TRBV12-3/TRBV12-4,TGTGCCAGCAGGGGGACAGCTGATAATTCACCCCTCCACTTT,CASRGTADNSPLHF
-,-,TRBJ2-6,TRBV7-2,TGTGCCAGCAGACCACTGGGGGGCGCATCTGGGGCCAACGTCCTGACTTTC,CASRPLGGASGANVLTF
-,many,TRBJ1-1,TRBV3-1,TGTGCCAGCAGCCAGGGGACGCGCCCCTTCTTT,CASSQGTRPFF
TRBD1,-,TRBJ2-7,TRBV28,TGTGCCAGCAGTTTACCGCTTTTTGAGGAGGACAGGGGGCAAAATTCGATATCCTACGAGCAGTACTTC,CASSLPLFEEDRGQNSISYEQYF